This TCR beta chain was found in a study of blood T cell repertoires in COVID-19. Across the study: Italy, Spain and the United States were the sources of the convalescent and acute COVID-19 samples.

Germline CDR1 reads SSHAT; CDR2 reads FNYEAQ (reference sequence). The CDR3 covers 16 residues. Original processing notes: By means of reference gene primer amplification, nucleated cell counts were estimated. The method was immunoSEQ multiplex PCR; TCRdb's version includes in-frame clones alone and lacks a portion of them. V, J and clone size were drawn from that table, and D and trimming were deduced from the DNA. The sample lists 300,000 to 350,000 clones; roughly 89% were seen once. A word on this clone: At one end, the junction sequence differs from germline, possibly due to a read error.

The receptor comes from a woman aged 60-70 years with COVID-19, enrolled during active disease. Sequenced input: peripheral blood. The V call is TRBV7-7, the J call TRBJ2-1; 8 bases line up with TRBD2. DNA for the CDR3: TGTGCTAGCAGCCCCGCAGGCGGGGGGACGTCAAGTGAGCAGTTCTTC. Amino acid sequence: CASSPAGGGTSSEQFF.